This is a list of T cell receptor beta chains from one sample in a study of T cells in Graves' hyperthyroidism and ophthalmopathy. TCRdb re-called the multiplex PCR reads with MiXCR, one entry per CDR3 protein. The sample gives some 700,000 distinct CDR3 sequences, 17% of which show up once; around a sixth is in the top ten. Sequencing was performed on blood. All receptors come from a man over 45 with Graves' hyperthyroidism. Each CDR3 is given with its conserved first and last residue. Each record gives: clone size, D gene, J gene, CDR3 length, V gene, CDR3 DNA, CDR3 protein. The D gene is left open where the match is weak. The size entry is marked missing in some rows and otherwise reads once, few, many or a size class.

clone_size: many
d_call: -
j_call: TRBJ2-5
cdr3_length: 14
v_call: TRBV7-9
cdr3_nt: TGTGCCAGCACCCTCGGGGTAGCGGAAGAGACCCAGTACTTC
cdr3_aa: CASTLGVAEETQYF

clone_size: -
d_call: -
j_call: TRBJ2-1
cdr3_length: 13
v_call: TRBV6-8
cdr3_nt: TGTGCCAGCAGTTATAAGGGCTACAATGAGCAGTTCTTC
cdr3_aa: CASSYKGYNEQFF

clone_size: few
d_call: -
j_call: TRBJ2-1
cdr3_length: 15
v_call: TRBV9
cdr3_nt: TGTGCCAGCAGCAGTGGCAGGGAAAGGGGCAATGAGCAGTTCTTC
cdr3_aa: CASSSGRERGNEQFF

clone_size: -
d_call: -
j_call: TRBJ2-3
cdr3_length: 15
v_call: TRBV28
cdr3_nt: TGTGCCAGCAGACTCGATAGCGACTCCACAGATACGCAGTATTTT
cdr3_aa: CASRLDSDSTDTQYF

clone_size: -
d_call: -
j_call: TRBJ1-1
cdr3_length: 13
v_call: TRBV25-1
cdr3_nt: TGTGCCAGCAGTGAATCAGAGGGCACTGAAGCTTTCTTT
cdr3_aa: CASSESEGTEAFF

clone_size: many
d_call: -
j_call: TRBJ2-6
cdr3_length: 16
v_call: TRBV28
cdr3_nt: TGTGCCAGCAGTTCCCCAGGGACCTCTGGGGCCAACGTCCTGACTTTC
cdr3_aa: CASSSPGTSGANVLTF

clone_size: -
d_call: TRBD2
j_call: TRBJ2-5
cdr3_length: 15
v_call: TRBV9
cdr3_nt: TGTGCCAGCAGCGAGAGCGGGAGGGACCAAGAGACCCAGTACTTC
cdr3_aa: CASSESGRDQETQYF

clone_size: many
d_call: -
j_call: TRBJ1-1
cdr3_length: 13
v_call: TRBV12-3/TRBV12-4
cdr3_nt: TGTGCCAGCACCCCACGGGGGGAATCTGAAGCTTTCTTT
cdr3_aa: CASTPRGESEAFF

clone_size: many
d_call: -
j_call: TRBJ1-2
cdr3_length: 13
v_call: TRBV3-1
cdr3_nt: TGTGCCAGCAGCCAAGGAAGATCCTATGGCTACACCTTC
cdr3_aa: CASSQGRSYGYTF

clone_size: many
d_call: TRBD2
j_call: TRBJ2-5
cdr3_length: 13
v_call: TRBV11-2
cdr3_nt: TGTGCCAGCAGCTCGGGACTAGCGGAGCCCCTGTACTTC
cdr3_aa: CASSSGLAEPLYF

clone_size: -
d_call: -
j_call: TRBJ2-5
cdr3_length: 14
v_call: TRBV28
cdr3_nt: TGTGCCAGCAGTTTAGAGGGCCGATTCCGGACCCAGTACTTC
cdr3_aa: CASSLEGRFRTQYF

clone_size: many
d_call: TRBD1
j_call: TRBJ2-7
cdr3_length: 17
v_call: TRBV11-2
cdr3_nt: TGTGCCAGCAGCTTAGTGTTTCCGGGACAGGAGACCTACGAGCAGTACTTC
cdr3_aa: CASSLVFPGQETYEQYF

clone_size: -
d_call: -
j_call: TRBJ2-5
cdr3_length: 15
v_call: TRBV7-2
cdr3_nt: TGTGCCAGCAGCTTAGCGACAGGAGTCCAAGAGACCCAGTACTTC
cdr3_aa: CASSLATGVQETQYF

clone_size: many
d_call: -
j_call: TRBJ2-7
cdr3_length: 14
v_call: TRBV11-2
cdr3_nt: TGTGCCAGCACTCTCCGGGACTCCGGTCCCGAGCAGTACTTC
cdr3_aa: CASTLRDSGPEQYF

clone_size: many
d_call: -
j_call: TRBJ1-2
cdr3_length: 14
v_call: TRBV28
cdr3_nt: TGTGCCAGCAGTTTATGGTCAGCAGTTTCGGGCTACACCTTC
cdr3_aa: CASSLWSAVSGYTF

clone_size: once
d_call: TRBD2
j_call: TRBJ2-1
cdr3_length: 19
v_call: TRBV20-1
cdr3_nt: TGCAGTGCTGAGGTCGCAACCGGGACTAGCGGGAGTATAAGCGGGGAGCAGTTCTTC
cdr3_aa: CSAEVATGTSGSISGEQFF

clone_size: -
d_call: TRBD1
j_call: TRBJ1-5
cdr3_length: 15
v_call: TRBV10-2
cdr3_nt: TGCGCCAGCAGTGAAGACAGGGTAAGCAATCAGCCCCAGCATTTT
cdr3_aa: CASSEDRVSNQPQHF

clone_size: many
d_call: -
j_call: TRBJ1-1
cdr3_length: 15
v_call: TRBV2
cdr3_nt: TGTGCCAGCAGTGAAGAGGGGGGGCTAGGCACTGAAGCTTTCTTT
cdr3_aa: CASSEEGGLGTEAFF

clone_size: few
d_call: TRBD1
j_call: TRBJ2-5
cdr3_length: 13
v_call: TRBV29-1
cdr3_nt: TGCAGCGAATTAACAGGGGCCCCAGAGACCCAGTACTTC
cdr3_aa: CSELTGAPETQYF

clone_size: many
d_call: -
j_call: TRBJ2-7
cdr3_length: 17
v_call: TRBV28
cdr3_nt: TGTGCCAGCAGTTCTATATTAGGATTCAGAGGGAGATACGAGCAGTACTTC
cdr3_aa: CASSSILGFRGRYEQYF

clone_size: many
d_call: -
j_call: TRBJ1-2
cdr3_length: 13
v_call: TRBV27
cdr3_nt: TGTGCCAGCAGTCCGGCTAGATACTATGGCTACACCTTC
cdr3_aa: CASSPARYYGYTF

clone_size: -
d_call: -
j_call: TRBJ2-1
cdr3_length: 15
v_call: TRBV4-3
cdr3_nt: TGCGCCAGCAGCCAAGAATTTCGAGGGGGACATGAGCAGTTCTTC
cdr3_aa: CASSQEFRGGHEQFF

clone_size: once
d_call: TRBD1
j_call: TRBJ1-2
cdr3_length: 13
v_call: TRBV12-3/TRBV12-4
cdr3_nt: TGTGCCAGCAGACCCGGGACAGAATATGGCTACACCTTC
cdr3_aa: CASRPGTEYGYTF

clone_size: many
d_call: TRBD1
j_call: TRBJ2-1
cdr3_length: 15
v_call: TRBV12-3/TRBV12-4
cdr3_nt: TGTGCCAGCAGCCTTGCAGGGGGCCGGAACAATGAGCAGTTCTTC
cdr3_aa: CASSLAGGRNNEQFF

clone_size: few
d_call: -
j_call: TRBJ1-2
cdr3_length: 14
v_call: TRBV20-1
cdr3_nt: TGCAGTGCTGCGGACCCGGGACAACCCTATGGCTACACCTTC
cdr3_aa: CSAADPGQPYGYTF

clone_size: -
d_call: TRBD2
j_call: TRBJ2-3
cdr3_length: 14
v_call: TRBV10-2
cdr3_nt: TGCTCTACGGGAGCGGGAGGTAGCACAGATACGCAGTATTTT
cdr3_aa: CSTGAGGSTDTQYF

clone_size: few
d_call: TRBD2
j_call: TRBJ2-4
cdr3_length: 14
v_call: TRBV13
cdr3_nt: TGTGCCAGCAGCTTAGCTAGCGGGAGAAACATTCAGTACTTC
cdr3_aa: CASSLASGRNIQYF

clone_size: -
d_call: TRBD2
j_call: TRBJ2-1
cdr3_length: 18
v_call: TRBV6-6
cdr3_nt: TGTGCCAGCAGTTACTTTGGGACTAGCGGGATCTCCCACAATGAGCAGTTCTTC
cdr3_aa: CASSYFGTSGISHNEQFF

clone_size: few
d_call: TRBD1
j_call: TRBJ2-5
cdr3_length: 12
v_call: TRBV29-1
cdr3_nt: TGCAGCGTCCGGACAGGGGAAGAGACCCAGTACTTC
cdr3_aa: CSVRTGEETQYF

clone_size: once
d_call: -
j_call: TRBJ2-3
cdr3_length: 11
v_call: TRBV28
cdr3_nt: TGTGCCAGCAATGACCGAACGAAGCAGTATTTT
cdr3_aa: CASNDRTKQYF

clone_size: many
d_call: TRBD2
j_call: TRBJ2-3
cdr3_length: 16
v_call: TRBV6-2/TRBV6-3
cdr3_nt: TGTGCCAGCAGTTACTCGAGACTAGCATCCACAGATACGCAGTATTTT
cdr3_aa: CASSYSRLASTDTQYF

clone_size: few
d_call: -
j_call: TRBJ2-7
cdr3_length: 15
v_call: TRBV19
cdr3_nt: TGTGCCAGTAGTATAGATCTCAAGGGGATCAACGAGCAGTACTTC
cdr3_aa: CASSIDLKGINEQYF